This is a list of T cell receptor beta chains from one sample in a study of blood T cell repertoires in COVID-19. Method: immunoSEQ multiplex PCR; TCRdb's copy keeps in-frame clones and lacks some. The table includes approximately 70,000 clones, more than 75% detected once. Sequences were obtained from peripheral blood. These receptors all stem from a man between 45 and 60 years old with active COVID-19. The CDR3 runs from the conserved cysteine through the conserved F or W. The D gene is left open where the match is weak. Clone size, where shown, is once, few, many, or a class for clones that have expanded.

j_call	d_call	v_call	cdr3_length	clone_size	cdr3_nt	cdr3_aa
TRBJ2-3	-	TRBV5-4	15	-	TGTGCCAGCAGCCCACCGCCCCCGAGGGAAGATACGCAGTATTTT	CASSPPPPREDTQYF
TRBJ1-2	-	TRBV6-2/TRBV6-3	13	-	TGTGCCAGCAGTTACGAGGAGGGAATGGGCTACACCTTC	CASSYEEGMGYTF
TRBJ2-7	-	TRBV5-5	13	-	TGTGCCAGCAGCTTGGTAGGGGATGGGGAGCAGTACTTC	CASSLVGDGEQYF
TRBJ1-1	TRBD1	TRBV6-5	15	-	TGTGCCAGCAGTTACCTGGACAGGGGGCTCACTGAAGCTTTCTTT	CASSYLDRGLTEAFF
TRBJ1-6	-	TRBV11-2	15	-	TGTGCCAGCAGCTTAGCCGGGTCAGCCTATTCACCCCTCCACTTT	CASSLAGSAYSPLHF
TRBJ2-7	TRBD1	TRBV25-1	14	-	TGTGCCAGCAGTGACGTAGGACAGGTGGGCGAGCAGTACTTC	CASSDVGQVGEQYF
TRBJ1-2	-	TRBV5-1	13	once	TGCGCCAGCAGCTTGACAGGGAAGTATGGCTACACCTTC	CASSLTGKYGYTF
TRBJ2-7	TRBD1	TRBV27	13	-	TGTGCCAGCAGCCGGGACAGGGGGCGCGAGCAGTACTTC	CASSRDRGREQYF
TRBJ1-5	TRBD1	TRBV28	15	-	TGTGCCAGCAGTTTGCAGGGGGCGGGCAATCAGCCCCAGCATTTT	CASSLQGAGNQPQHF
TRBJ2-7	TRBD1	TRBV9	15	few	TGTGCCAGCAGCGTAGGGTCAGGGGGCCTCCACGAGCAGTACTTC	CASSVGSGGLHEQYF
TRBJ1-5	-	TRBV6-5	14	-	TGTGCCAGCAGTTACCTCAGGGGTGGGGCGCCCCAGCATTTT	CASSYLRGGAPQHF
TRBJ1-1	-	TRBV19	14	-	TGTGCCAGTAGTATAAACAGTTTGAACACTGAAGCTTTCTTT	CASSINSLNTEAFF
TRBJ2-7	TRBD1	TRBV5-1	16	-	TGCGCCAGCAGCCCCCACCGACAGGGAAGCTCCTACGAGCAGTACTTC	CASSPHRQGSSYEQYF
TRBJ1-1	-	TRBV9	16	-	TGTGCCAGCAGCGTGGGGGGGTTTCTCGGACACACTGAAGCTTTCTTT	CASSVGGFLGHTEAFF
TRBJ2-5	TRBD2	TRBV29-1	15	-	TGCAGCGTTGCAGGACTAGCGGGGAGTTTTGGCGCCCAGTACTTC	CSVAGLAGSFGAQYF
TRBJ2-3	-	TRBV28	16	-	TGTGCCAGCAGTTTTGTAGGAGGGTCTGGCCCAGATACGCAGTATTTT	CASSFVGGSGPDTQYF
TRBJ2-1	TRBD1	TRBV6-6	20	-	TGTGCCAGCAGCCGTCTGGGACAGGGGGCGCAGGTAGGATCCTACAATGAGCAGTTCTTC	CASSRLGQGAQVGSYNEQFF
TRBJ2-1	-	TRBV28	14	-	TGTGCCAGCAGTGACTACAGCTCCTACAATGAGCAGTTCTTC	CASSDYSSYNEQFF
TRBJ2-7	-	TRBV10-3	15	-	TGTGCCATCAGTGAGCCGGATGAGGGGGATCGAGAGCAGTACTTC	CAISEPDEGDREQYF
TRBJ2-1	TRBD1	TRBV5-1	16	-	TGCGCCAGCAGCCAAAGGACAGGGGTATCCTACAATGAGCAGTTCTTC	CASSQRTGVSYNEQFF
TRBJ2-5	TRBD2	TRBV28	14	-	TGTGCCAGCAGTTTCACTAGCGGCCAAGAGACCCAGTACTTC	CASSFTSGQETQYF
TRBJ2-4	-	TRBV19	18	-	TGTGCCAGTAGTCTCCAGACAGCTTTGGGTAGTGCCAAAAACATTCAGTACTTC	CASSLQTALGSAKNIQYF
TRBJ1-1	-	TRBV6-6	16	-	TGTGCCAGCAGGGATCCGGGGAGGACGGAGAACACTGAAGCTTTCTTT	CASRDPGRTENTEAFF
TRBJ1-5	-	TRBV30	14	-	TGTGCCTGGAGTCTCGGGTTGGTAAGTCAGCCCCAGCATTTT	CAWSLGLVSQPQHF
TRBJ2-7	TRBD2	TRBV18	18	-	TGTGCCAGCTCACCGTTGGCTAGCGGGGACTACAACTCCTACGAGCAGTACTTC	CASSPLASGDYNSYEQYF
TRBJ2-7	-	TRBV2	13	few	TGTGCCAGCAGTGGCGGACAGCTCGGCGAGCAGTACTTC	CASSGGQLGEQYF
TRBJ2-3	-	TRBV5-1	14	-	TGCGCCAGCAGCTTCGCAGGGGGCACAGATACGCAGTATTTT	CASSFAGGTDTQYF
TRBJ1-2	TRBD1	TRBV24-1	15	-	TGTGCCACCAGTGGTCGTGACAGGGCGGACTATGGCTACACCTTC	CATSGRDRADYGYTF
TRBJ2-1	-	TRBV5-1	15	few	TGCGCCAGCAGCAGACTAGGGAACCAAAACAATGAGCAGTTCTTC	CASSRLGNQNNEQFF
TRBJ1-1	-	TRBV6-5	15	-	TGTGCCAGCAGTTACTCCCGGGGAGGAGGCACTGAAGCTTTCTTT	CASSYSRGGGTEAFF
TRBJ1-2	TRBD1	TRBV2	14	-	TGTGCCAGCGGGACAGGGGGAAGGAATTATGGCTACACCTTC	CASGTGGRNYGYTF
TRBJ1-6	-	TRBV27	13	few	TGTGCCAGCAGTTGGGGGCGCGAATCACCCCTCCACTTT	CASSWGRESPLHF
TRBJ2-3	TRBD1	TRBV7-2	14	-	TGTGCCAGCAGCCGGGACAGGGGGGCAGATACGCAGTATTTT	CASSRDRGADTQYF
TRBJ1-5	-	TRBV28	14	-	TGTGCCAGCAGTTGGAGTACGAGCAATCAGCCCCAGCATTTT	CASSWSTSNQPQHF
TRBJ1-2	TRBD1	TRBV27	14	-	TGTGCCAGCAGGACTCGACAGGGGGCGGGGGGCTACACCTTC	CASRTRQGAGGYTF
TRBJ2-1	TRBD2	TRBV5-1	15	-	TGCGCCAGCAGTTTGACTAGCGGGGGGCACAATGAGCAGTTCTTC	CASSLTSGGHNEQFF
TRBJ2-7	-	TRBV7-6	16	-	TGTGCCAGCAGCCTTGGGTGGAACCGGGGAACCTACGAGCAGTACTTC	CASSLGWNRGTYEQYF
TRBJ2-3	TRBD2	TRBV5-1	18	-	TGCGCCAGCAGCTTGGCCGTTAGCGGGGGCCGAACGACAGATACGCAGTATTTT	CASSLAVSGGRTTDTQYF
TRBJ2-3	-	TRBV6-4	13	-	TGTGCCAGCAGTGACCGGACATCAGATACGCAGTATTTT	CASSDRTSDTQYF
TRBJ2-3	-	TRBV6-5	16	-	TGTGCCAGCAGTTACTCGGGGGGGCGTGGGACAGATACGCAGTATTTT	CASSYSGGRGTDTQYF
TRBJ1-1	-	TRBV7-3	13	-	TGTGCCAGCAGCTTACAGGAGAACACTGAAGCTTTCTTT	CASSLQENTEAFF
TRBJ1-2	-	TRBV18	15	-	TGTGCCAGCTCACCCGGTGCAGGGGATAACTATGGCTACACCTTC	CASSPGAGDNYGYTF
TRBJ1-6	-	TRBV21-1	15	-	TGTGCCAGCAGCCTCCCCGGACAGAATAATTCACCCCTCCACTTT	CASSLPGQNNSPLHF
TRBJ2-7	TRBD2	TRBV19	15	-	TGTGCCAGTAGTAGTGGTGGCGGGGGGACCTACGAGCAGTACTTC	CASSSGGGGTYEQYF
TRBJ1-1	-	TRBV7-8	15	once	TGTGCCAGCAGCTTAGGGGGGCAGGGTGCCACTGAAGCTTTCTTT	CASSLGGQGATEAFF
TRBJ2-5	-	TRBV7-2	12	-	TGTGCCGCCTCTAGGGAGCGGGAGACCCAGTACTTC	CAASRERETQYF
TRBJ2-3	-	TRBV4-2	13	-	TGTGCCAGCAGCTGGACTAGCACAGATACGCAGTATTTT	CASSWTSTDTQYF
TRBJ1-1	-	TRBV6-1	15	-	TGTGCCAGCAGTGAAGCACGGATACGAGGAACTGAAGCTTTCTTT	CASSEARIRGTEAFF
TRBJ2-2	-	TRBV7-2	15	-	TGTGCCAGCACCTTGACGACGGGGGTCACCGGGGAGCTGTTTTTT	CASTLTTGVTGELFF
TRBJ1-6	-	TRBV30	15	-	TGTGCCTGGAGTGTAAGGAGGGGGGGTAATTCACCCCTCCACTTT	CAWSVRRGGNSPLHF
TRBJ2-3	-	TRBV6-5	15	-	TGTGCCAGCAGTTCTCCAGGGAAATTCACAGATACGCAGTATTTT	CASSSPGKFTDTQYF
TRBJ2-5	-	TRBV4-3	12	-	TGCGCCAGCAGCCAAAGAGGAGAGACCCAGTACTTC	CASSQRGETQYF
TRBJ2-7	-	TRBV3-1/TRBV3-2	12	-	TGTGCCAGCAGCCAAGATACCTACGAGCAGTACTTC	CASSQDTYEQYF